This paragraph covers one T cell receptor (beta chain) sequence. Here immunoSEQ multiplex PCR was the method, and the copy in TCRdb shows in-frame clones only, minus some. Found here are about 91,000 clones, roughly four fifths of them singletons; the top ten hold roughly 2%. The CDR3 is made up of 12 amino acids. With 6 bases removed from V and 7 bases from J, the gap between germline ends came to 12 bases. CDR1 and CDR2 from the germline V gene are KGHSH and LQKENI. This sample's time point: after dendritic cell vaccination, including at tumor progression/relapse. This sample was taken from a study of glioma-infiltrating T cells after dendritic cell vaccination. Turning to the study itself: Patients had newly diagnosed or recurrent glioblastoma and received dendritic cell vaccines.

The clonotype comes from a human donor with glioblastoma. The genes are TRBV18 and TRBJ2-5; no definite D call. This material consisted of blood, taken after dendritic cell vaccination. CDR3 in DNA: TGTGCCAGCTCCGCGCCGGAGCGGACCCAGTACTTC. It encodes CASSAPERTQYF.